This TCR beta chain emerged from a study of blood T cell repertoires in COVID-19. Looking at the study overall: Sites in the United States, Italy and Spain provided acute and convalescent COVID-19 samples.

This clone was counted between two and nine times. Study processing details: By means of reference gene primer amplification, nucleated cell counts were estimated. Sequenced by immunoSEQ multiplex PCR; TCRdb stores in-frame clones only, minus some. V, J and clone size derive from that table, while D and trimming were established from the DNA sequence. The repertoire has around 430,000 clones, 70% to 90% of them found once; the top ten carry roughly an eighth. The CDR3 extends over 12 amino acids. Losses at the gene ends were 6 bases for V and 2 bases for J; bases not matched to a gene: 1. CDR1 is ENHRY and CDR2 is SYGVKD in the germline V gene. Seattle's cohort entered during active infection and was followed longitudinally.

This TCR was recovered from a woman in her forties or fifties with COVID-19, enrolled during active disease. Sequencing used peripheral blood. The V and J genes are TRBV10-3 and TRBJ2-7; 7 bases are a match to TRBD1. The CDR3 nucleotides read TGTGCCATCAGAACAGGGGCCTACGAGCAGTACTTC. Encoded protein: CAIRTGAYEQYF.